A selection of T cell receptor beta chains follows, all from one sample in a study of shared clonotypes between healthy human individuals. Generated by immunoSEQ multiplex PCR, the TCRdb table keeps only in-frame clones and is missing some. Of a few million clones in the sample, more than 80% were seen once. Sequenced input: naive CD4+ T cells from PBMCs. The receptors originated from a man younger than 35 in good health. Some clones in this sample may be carry-over from other donors' samples. CDR3s include the opening cysteine and the closing phenylalanine or tryptophan.

v_call,j_call,cdr3_aa
TRBV6-1,TRBJ2-7,CASSELAEFYEQYF
TRBV5-1,TRBJ2-1,CASSLTREAEQFF
TRBV5-1,TRBJ2-5,CASSMTSQPSAQETQYF
TRBV5-1,TRBJ1-1,CASAEGAGTEAFF
TRBV5-1,TRBJ2-3,CASSLEGRGRTDTQYF
TRBV19,TRBJ1-5,CASMGQGNQPQHF
TRBV7-9,TRBJ2-3,CASSLVSAGTDTQYF
TRBV6-5,TRBJ1-2,CASRTGTYHGYTF
TRBV28,TRBJ2-7,CASTGGKGAHDGNEQYF
TRBV19,TRBJ2-2,CASSSTWGSGELFF
TRBV28,TRBJ1-6,CASSLTQGRYNSPLHF
TRBV28,TRBJ1-2,CASSPGSRYGYTF
TRBV15,TRBJ2-1,CATSRERSASSYNEQFF
TRBV20-1,TRBJ1-1,CSGQKGEAFF
TRBV5-1,TRBJ2-1,CASSLAAGGYNEQFF
TRBV21-1,TRBJ2-7,CASSLHDREGSYEQYF
TRBV10-1,TRBJ2-2,CASSDRNPGRPTGELFF
TRBV5-1,TRBJ2-3,CASSPGTGYRTDTQYF
TRBV6-1,TRBJ2-7,CASSLGSYEQYF
TRBV6-5,TRBJ2-7,CASSYRASYEQYF
TRBV30,TRBJ1-2,CAWSATDTYGYTF
TRBV6-5,TRBJ1-1,CASSYSSRLAFF
TRBV5-1,TRBJ1-1,CASSRNANTEAFF
TRBV4-1,TRBJ1-2,CASSPETDPLGYTF
TRBV6-6,TRBJ2-2,CASSRQGLTGELFF
TRBV28,TRBJ2-7,CASRPISGSTLTLHEQYF
TRBV5-1,TRBJ2-7,CASSLAAGTTYEQYF
TRBV28,TRBJ2-5,CASSGTGLVEETQYF
TRBV28,TRBJ1-4,CATASGGEKLFF
TRBV5-1,TRBJ2-2,CASSFPGELFF
TRBV18,TRBJ2-3,CASSPPTASGRSTDTQYF
TRBV5-4,TRBJ2-7,CASSLGLAGSHEQYF
TRBV27,TRBJ2-1,CASSPSSTGSLYNEQFF
TRBV7-3,TRBJ2-2,CASSSRLAVNTGELFF
TRBV5-1,TRBJ1-1,CASSVRGDWTEAFF
TRBV6-6,TRBJ1-3,CASRPTGGYGNTIYF
TRBV2,TRBJ1-2,CASRMGTAYGYTF
TRBV5-8,TRBJ2-7,CASRLSAGGTYEQYF
TRBV19,TRBJ1-5,CASKNTGGPQPQHF
TRBV5-1,TRBJ2-1,CASSLETSGNYNEQFF
TRBV5-1,TRBJ2-1,CASSLTSVDEQFF
TRBV14,TRBJ2-7,CASSQVEVWGALAQGEQYF
TRBV28,TRBJ2-7,CASSFGGDDYEQYF
TRBV6-5,TRBJ1-2,CASSYWRGDYTF
TRBV6-5,TRBJ2-1,CASSQTSGTGEQFF
TRBV7-9,TRBJ1-5,CASSPLTPGINQPQHF
TRBV9,TRBJ1-1,CASSHPGTEAFF
TRBV14,TRBJ2-1,CASSLYSARTYNEQFF
TRBV27,TRBJ1-2,CASSLGREYGYTF
TRBV13,TRBJ1-2,CASSLGRAGGRIGSYTF
TRBV28,TRBJ1-1,CASSLSLSSPQAFF
TRBV2,TRBJ2-7,CASSRELQGEQYF
TRBV11-2,TRBJ1-1,CASSQRQGINTEAFF